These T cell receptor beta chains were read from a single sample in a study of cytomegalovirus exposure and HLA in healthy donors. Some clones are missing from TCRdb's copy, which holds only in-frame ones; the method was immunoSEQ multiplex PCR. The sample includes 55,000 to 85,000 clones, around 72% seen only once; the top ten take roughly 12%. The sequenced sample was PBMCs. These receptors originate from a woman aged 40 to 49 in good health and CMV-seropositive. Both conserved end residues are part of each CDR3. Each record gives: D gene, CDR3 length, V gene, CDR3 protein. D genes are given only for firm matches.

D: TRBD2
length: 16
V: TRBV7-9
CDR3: CASSRPLAGGQETQYF

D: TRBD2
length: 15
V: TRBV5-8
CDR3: CASSLGLAESNEQFF

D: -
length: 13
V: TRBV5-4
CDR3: CASSPQGSYGYTF

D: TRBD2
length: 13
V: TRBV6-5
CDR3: CATGRGGTDTQYF

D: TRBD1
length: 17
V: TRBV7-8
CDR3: CASSSTDRGLSNQPQHF

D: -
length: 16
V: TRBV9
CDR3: CASSVGWGPMNTEAFF

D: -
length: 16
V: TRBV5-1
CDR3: CASSLGGADGTGELFF

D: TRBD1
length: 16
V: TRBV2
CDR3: CASRVIAGTEEDGYTF

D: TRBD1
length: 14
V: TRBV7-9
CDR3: CASSLGQGWSEAFF

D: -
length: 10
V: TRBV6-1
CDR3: CASRDYEQYF

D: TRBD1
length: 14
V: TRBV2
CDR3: CASSEDRARGTQYF

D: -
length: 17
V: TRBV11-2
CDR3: CASSLVIEVLAKNIQYF

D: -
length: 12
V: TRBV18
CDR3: CASSTDSYGYTF

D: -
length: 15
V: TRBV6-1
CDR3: CASSEWIFGWNTIYF

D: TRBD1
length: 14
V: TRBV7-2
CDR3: CASRTGGGYNEQFF

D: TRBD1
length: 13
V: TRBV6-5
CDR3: CASSQGQFYEQYF

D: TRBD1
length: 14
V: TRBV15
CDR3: CATSPDRGREKLFF

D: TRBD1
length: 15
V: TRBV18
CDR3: CASSPPGGAFEKLFF

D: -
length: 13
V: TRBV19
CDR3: CASSMGRQETQYF

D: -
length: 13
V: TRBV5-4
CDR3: CASKRESTDTQYF

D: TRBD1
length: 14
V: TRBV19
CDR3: CASSTADRDTEAFF

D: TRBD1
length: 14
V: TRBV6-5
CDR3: CASSYGLQGSPLHF

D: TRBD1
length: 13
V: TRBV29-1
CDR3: CSVGDRGYYGYTF

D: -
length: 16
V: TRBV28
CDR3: CASSRGGPDGDYGYTF

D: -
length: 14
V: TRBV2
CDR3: CASSENGGVGGYTF

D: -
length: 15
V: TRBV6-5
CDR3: CASSYGGTGANVLTF

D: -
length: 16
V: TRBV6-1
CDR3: CASSESWGVGTDTQYF

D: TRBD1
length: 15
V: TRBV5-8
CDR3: CASSLLGTGGDEQFF